A single sample gave rise to the 21 T cell receptor beta chains below, sequenced in a study of blood T cell repertoires in COVID-19. Measured with immunoSEQ multiplex PCR; TCRdb has only the in-frame clones, and not every one. This sample has under 250,000 clones, with 83% found just once. Sequenced: PBMCs or T cells enriched from blood (not recorded which). The receptors were gathered from a woman aged 45 to 65 who had been exposed to COVID-19.

The gene calls are TRBV12-5 and TRBJ2-1; 7 nucleotides match TRBD2. The CDR3 consists of 15 residues. V shed 5 bases, J shed 2 bases, and the junction held 6 bases outside the gene matches. Looked up from germline, CDR1 is LGHNT and CDR2 is FRNRAP. The CDR3 DNA is TGTGCTAGTGGTAGCCTCGGGGGGACCTACAATGAGCAGTTCTTC. Protein: CASGSLGGTYNEQFF.

The V and J genes are TRBV29-1 and TRBJ1-2; 9 bases fit TRBD1. Germline-derived CDR1 and CDR2 are SQVTM and ANQGSEA. This CDR3 has 12 residues. The J segment lost 6 bases and the V segment lost 6 bases, leaving 5 bases of the junction unmatched. The CDR3 region is CSVGDRADGYTF. DNA of the CDR3: TGCAGCGTGGGGGACAGGGCTGATGGCTACACCTTC. Together with reference TRBV29-1 and TRBJ1-2, the CDR3 gives the full variable domain: SAVISQKPSRDICQRGTSLTIQCQVDSQVTMMFWYRQQPGQSLTLIATANQGSEATYESGFVIDKFPISRPNLTFSTLTVSNMSPEDSSIYLCSVGDRADGYTFGSGTRLTVV.

This chain uses TRBV30 with TRBJ1-1; 7 bases map to TRBD1. V trimming: 0 bases; J trimming: 10 bases; junction bases outside the gene matches: 8. In germline, CDR1 is GTSNPN, CDR2 SVGIG (reference sequence). The CDR3 has 13 residues. The CDR3 coding sequence is TGTGCCTGGAGTGTACAAGGTCAGGGGGTAGCTTTCTTT. Amino acid sequence: CAWSVQGQGVAFF.

This chain connects TRBV5-4 to TRBJ1-1; the D is unclear. V lost 5 bases and J 1 base, leaving 15 bases between the germline ends. Germline CDR1 and CDR2: SGHNT and YYREEE (reference sequence). The CDR3 has 15 amino acids. This chain's CDR3 is CASSSLSPRNTEAFF. In DNA form, the CDR3 reads TGTGCCAGCAGTTCCTTATCACCGAGGAACACTGAAGCTTTCTTT.

The chain is built from TRBV5-4 and TRBJ2-5; the match to TRBD2 covers 12 bases. CDR1 is SGHNT, CDR2 YYREEE, per germline (reference sequence). This CDR3 spans 16 amino acids. V was pared by 4 bases and J by 2 bases, with 6 bases of the junction left unmatched. Written as DNA, the CDR3 is TGTGCCAGCAGCAGGAAGACTAGCGGGGGACAAGAGACCCAGTACTTC. Amino acid sequence: CASSRKTSGGQETQYF.

V and J are TRBV7-2 and TRBJ1-4; D unresolved. The V gene's germline CDR1 is SGHTA and CDR2 FQGNSA. The CDR3 is made up of 15 amino acids. Trimming left V 5 bases short and J 4 bases short, with 14 bases between. CDR3 DNA sequence: TGTGCCAGCAGCCAAGGAGGGCAGAGTAATGAAAAACTGTTTTTT. Encoded protein: CASSQGGQSNEKLFF.

This sequence joins TRBV5-1 and TRBJ1-3; 8 bases line up with TRBD1. Germline values: CDR1 SGHRS, CDR2 YFSETQ. V lost 3 bases, J lost 0 bases, and 5 bases stayed unmatched. The CDR3 extends over 16 amino acids. The CDR3 nucleotides read TGCGCCAGCAGCTCGGGACAGGCCTTCTCTGGAAACACCATATATTTT. Amino acids: CASSSGQAFSGNTIYF. The full variable domain, completed using reference TRBV5-1 and TRBJ1-3, is KAGVTQTPRYLIKTRGQQVTLSCSPISGHRSVSWYQQTPGQGLQFLFEYFSETQRNKGNFPGRFSGRQFSNSRSEMNVSTLELGDSALYLCASSSGQAFSGNTIYFGEGSWLTVV.

This chain links TRBV7-2 with TRBJ1-1; D is possibly TRBD1 (6 bases). The CDR3 runs 19 residues. V gave up 0 bases and J gave up 2 bases, with 22 bases separating them. The V gene's germline CDR1 is SGHTA and CDR2 FQGNSA. The CDR3 bases are TGTGCCAGCAGCTTAGCGCTACCCCAGGGGACCCAAATAAACACTGAAGCTTTCTTT. Translation gives CASSLALPQGTQINTEAFF.

The chain has TRBV20-1 and TRBJ1-1, with D possibly being TRBD1 (6 bases). Germline V gene sequence: CDR1 DFQATT, CDR2 SNEGSKA (reference sequence). The length of the CDR3 is 16 residues. Trimming stripped 3 bases from V and 0 bases from J, with 17 bases between. CDR3 residues: CSASRQSQGMNTEAFF. The CDR3 region has the DNA TGCAGTGCTAGTAGGCAATCACAGGGAATGAACACTGAAGCTTTCTTT.

CDR3: CASSPRRGNQPQHF. CDR3 nucleotides: TGTGCCAGCTCACCGCGGAGGGGCAATCAGCCCCAGCATTTT. The chain uses TRBV18 and TRBJ1-5; D uncertain. The CDR3 is made up of 14 amino acids. V lost 3 bases and J 2 bases, leaving 8 bases between the germline ends. CDR1 is KGHSH and CDR2 is LQKENI in the germline V gene.

The rearrangement uses TRBV5-4 and TRBJ1-6; D not resolved. V was pared by 0 bases and J by 9 bases, with 16 bases between. CDR1 is SGHNT, CDR2 YYREEE, per germline (reference sequence). This CDR3 region has 16 residues. CDR3 sequence reads: CASSLGGLGSSSPLHF. The CDR3 DNA is TGTGCCAGCAGCTTGGGAGGGCTAGGTAGCAGTTCACCCCTCCACTTT.

V is TRBV5-6 and J is TRBJ2-3, with D possibly TRBD2 on 5 matching bases. V lost 0 bases and J lost 5, with 13 bases in between. This CDR3 region has 15 residues. The germline V gene encodes CDR1 SGHDT and CDR2 YYEEEE. CDR3 amino acids: CASSLVGSGIDTQYF. CDR3 DNA sequence: TGTGCCAGCAGCTTGGTAGGCTCGGGGATAGATACGCAGTATTTT.

The chain couples TRBV10-3 to TRBJ1-5, with D uncertain. V was trimmed by 6 bases and J by 5 bases, leaving 11 bases between them. Germline V CDR1 and CDR2: ENHRY, SYGVKD. This CDR3 contains 13 residues. CDR3 amino acids: CAISPAEDQPQHF. The CDR3 DNA sequence: TGTGCCATCAGCCCCGCGGAGGATCAGCCCCAGCATTTT.

The V call is TRBV27, the J call TRBJ2-2; TRBD2 matches at 7 bases. Trimming removed 6 bases from V and 2 bases from J; junction bases left unmatched: 12. Germline V gene data show CDR1 as MNHEY and CDR2 as SMNVEV (reference sequence). This CDR3 has 17 amino acids. The CDR3 spells CASSKLPGLLNTGELFF. The CDR3 DNA reads TGTGCCAGCAGCAAACTCCCGGGACTACTTAACACCGGGGAGCTGTTTTTT.

This clone has just one count. The rearrangement links TRBV30 to TRBJ1-1; 9 bases are a match to TRBD1. Germline CDR1 reads GTSNPN; CDR2 reads SVGIG (reference sequence). The CDR3 covers 16 residues. Losses at the gene ends were 6 bases for V and 2 bases for J; bases not matched to a gene: 13. CDR3 in DNA: TGTGCCTGCCTCGGGGAGGGACAGGGCCCAAACACTGAAGCTTTCTTT. Residues: CACLGEGQGPNTEAFF.

The V call is TRBV5-1, the J call TRBJ1-4; D possibly corresponds to TRBD1 (6 bases). Trimming stripped 4 bases from V and 5 bases from J, with 18 bases between. The CDR3 runs to 16 residues. CDR1 and CDR2 from the germline V gene are SGHRS and YFSETQ. The CDR3 region is CASSLRGGQGNEKLFF. CDR3 DNA sequence: TGCGCCAGCAGCCTCCGGGGGGGACAAGGAAATGAAAAACTGTTTTTT.

The chain carries TRBV3-1 (or the pseudogene TRBV3-2) and TRBJ1-2, with 9 bases fitting TRBD1. This CDR3 comprises 14 residues. Germline lookup yields CDR1 LGHDT and CDR2 YNNKEL (reference sequence). After removal of 4 bases from V and 8 bases from J, the junction contained 8 bases not matched to a gene. CDR3 nucleotide sequence: TGTGCCAGCAGCCTTAACAGGGGGCGGGTGGGCTACACCTTC. It yields the protein CASSLNRGRVGYTF.

The chain combines TRBV6-1 with TRBJ1-3, with D possibly being TRBD1 (5 bases). Trimming shortened V by 1 base and J by 2 bases, and 15 bases separated the two germline ends. CDR3 length equals 17 residues. Germline V gene lookup returns CDR1 MNHNS and CDR2 SASEGT. The CDR3 loop is CASSEVSMAGAGNTIYF. The CDR3 DNA is TGTGCCAGCAGTGAAGTATCGATGGCGGGGGCTGGAAACACCATATATTTT.

This clone was picked up many times. The chain has TRBV5-4 and TRBJ1-1; weak D call: TRBD1 (6 bases). The CDR3 is 14 residues long. Germline loops: CDR1 SGHNT, CDR2 YYREEE (reference sequence). Trimming took off 3 bases at V and 1 base at J, with 10 bases between the two ends. CDR3 coding DNA: TGTGCCAGCAGCTGGGGGCCAGGGAACACTGAAGCTTTCTTT. It specifies CASSWGPGNTEAFF.

There are a few counts of this clone. The J gene is TRBJ1-2, the V gene TRBV12-3 or TRBV12-4; 8 nucleotides line up with TRBD1. This CDR3 contains 13 residues. V lost 1 base, J lost 8 bases, and 3 bases stayed unmatched. The CDR3 bases are TGTGCCAGCAGTTTAGGGACAGGGACCGGCTACACCTTC. Protein: CASSLGTGTGYTF.

The CDR3 reads CASAPTGFEAFF. In DNA, the CDR3 is TGTGCCAGTGCGCCGACAGGTTTTGAAGCTTTCTTT. The genes are TRBV19 and TRBJ1-1; D perhaps matches TRBD1 (6 bases). V was shortened by 8 bases and J by 7 bases, with 14 bases between the two germline ends. CDR3 length: 12 amino acids. Germline values: CDR1 LNHDA, CDR2 SQIVND (reference sequence).